This TCR beta chain was observed in a study of blood T cell repertoires in COVID-19. In the study overall: From the United States, Italy and Spain came samples of acute and convalescent COVID-19. T cells, B-cell-depleted T cells, or PBMCs provided the cDNA or gDNA that served as material.

As handled by the study authors: Reference gene primer amplification gave estimated nucleated cell counts. Clones were read by immunoSEQ multiplex PCR, and TCRdb kept only the in-frame ones, dropping some. V and J calls and clone size are as listed in that table; D and trimming were resolved from the DNA. The table has about 300,000 clones, 89% seen once; the top ten hold under 6.5%. The TCR sequence derives from a man in his late teens or twenties who had recovered from COVID-19. Sequences were obtained from peripheral blood.

The CDR3: CASIPGGGLSSTEAFF. CDR3 bases: TGTGCCAGTATCCCCGGCGGGGGGCTGTCGAGCACTGAAGCTTTCTTT. The genes are TRBV19 and TRBJ1-1, with a weak D call TRBD1 (6 bases). The germline V gene encodes CDR1 LNHDA and CDR2 SQIVND (reference sequence). This CDR3 is 16 amino acids long. V was clipped by 7 bases and J by 4 bases, with 22 bases between them.